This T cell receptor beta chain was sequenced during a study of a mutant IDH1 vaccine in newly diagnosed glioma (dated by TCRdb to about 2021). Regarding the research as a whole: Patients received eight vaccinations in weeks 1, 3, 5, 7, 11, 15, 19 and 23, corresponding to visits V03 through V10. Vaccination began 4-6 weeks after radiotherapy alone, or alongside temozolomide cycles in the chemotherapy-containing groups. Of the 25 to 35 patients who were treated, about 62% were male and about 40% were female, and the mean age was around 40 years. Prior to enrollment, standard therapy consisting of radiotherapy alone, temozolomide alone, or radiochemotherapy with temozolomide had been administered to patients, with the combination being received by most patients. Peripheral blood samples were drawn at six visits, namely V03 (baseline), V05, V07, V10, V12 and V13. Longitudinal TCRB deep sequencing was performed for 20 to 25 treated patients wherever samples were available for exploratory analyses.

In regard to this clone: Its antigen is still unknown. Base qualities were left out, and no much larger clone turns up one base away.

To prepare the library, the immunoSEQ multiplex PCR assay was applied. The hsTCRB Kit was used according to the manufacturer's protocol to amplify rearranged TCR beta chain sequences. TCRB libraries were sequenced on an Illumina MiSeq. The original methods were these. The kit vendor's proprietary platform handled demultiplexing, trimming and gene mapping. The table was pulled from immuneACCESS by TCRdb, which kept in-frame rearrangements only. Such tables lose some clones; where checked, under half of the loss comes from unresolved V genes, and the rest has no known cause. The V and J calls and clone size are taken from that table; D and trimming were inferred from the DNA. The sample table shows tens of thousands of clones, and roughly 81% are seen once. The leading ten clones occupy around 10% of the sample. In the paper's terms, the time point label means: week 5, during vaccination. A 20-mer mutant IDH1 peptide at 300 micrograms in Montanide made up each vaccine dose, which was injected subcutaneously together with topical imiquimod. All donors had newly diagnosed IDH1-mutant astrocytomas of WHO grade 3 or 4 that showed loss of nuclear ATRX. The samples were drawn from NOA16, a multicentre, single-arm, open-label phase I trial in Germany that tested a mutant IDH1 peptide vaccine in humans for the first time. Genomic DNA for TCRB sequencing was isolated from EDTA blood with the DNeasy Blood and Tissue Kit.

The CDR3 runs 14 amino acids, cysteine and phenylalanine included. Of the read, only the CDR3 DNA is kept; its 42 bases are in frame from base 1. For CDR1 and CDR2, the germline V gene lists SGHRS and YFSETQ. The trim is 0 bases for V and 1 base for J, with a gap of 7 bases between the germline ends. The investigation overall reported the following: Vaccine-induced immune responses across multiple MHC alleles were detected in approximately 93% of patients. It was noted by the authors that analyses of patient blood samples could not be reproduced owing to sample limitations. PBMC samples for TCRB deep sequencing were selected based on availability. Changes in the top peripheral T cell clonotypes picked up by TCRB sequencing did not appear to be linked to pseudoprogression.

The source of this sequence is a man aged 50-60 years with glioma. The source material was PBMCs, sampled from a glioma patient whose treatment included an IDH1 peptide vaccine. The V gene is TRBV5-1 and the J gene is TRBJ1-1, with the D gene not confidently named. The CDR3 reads CASSLGQQNTEAFF. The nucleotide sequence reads TGCGCCAGCAGCTTGGGCCAGCAGAACACTGAAGCTTTCTTT.